This is a list of T cell receptor beta chains from one sample in a study of blood T cell repertoires in COVID-19. Only in-frame clones appear in the TCRdb table, and some are missing; sequencing was by immunoSEQ multiplex PCR. The sample has 240,000 or so clones; more than 75% are singletons. Material: peripheral blood. These receptors originate from a woman between 40 and 55 years old who had recovered from COVID-19. Each CDR3 is given with its conserved first and last residue. A D gene is named only where the DNA matches it firmly. Clone size is given for some rows only: seen once, a few or many times, or a class if the clone is expanded.

v_call,j_call,d_call,clone_size,cdr3_aa,cdr3_nt
TRBV4-3,TRBJ1-2,TRBD1,-,CASSPGTGGLGYTF,TGCGCCAGCAGCCCCGGGACAGGGGGTCTGGGCTACACCTTC
TRBV30,TRBJ1-5,-,-,CAWSDYSNQPQHF,TGTGCCTGGAGTGATTATAGCAATCAGCCCCAGCATTTT
TRBV15,TRBJ2-2,-,-,CATRRAGELFF,TGTGCCACCAGGAGGGCCGGGGAGCTGTTTTTT
TRBV5-1,TRBJ2-4,-,-,CANKGAKNIQYF,TGCGCCAACAAGGGGGCCAAAAACATTCAGTACTTC
TRBV5-6,TRBJ2-1,TRBD2,-,CASSGTGGTTNEQFF,TGTGCCAGCAGCGGCACGGGGGGGACTACCAATGAGCAGTTCTTC
TRBV27,TRBJ2-3,-,-,CASSFWAADTQYF,TGTGCCAGCAGTTTTTGGGCAGCAGATACGCAGTATTTT
TRBV13,TRBJ1-5,-,-,CASSLGAGVSNQPQHF,TGTGCCAGCAGCTTAGGGGCAGGGGTTAGCAATCAGCCCCAGCATTTT
TRBV6-2/TRBV6-3,TRBJ2-5,-,-,CASSYPSRAGTQYF,TGTGCCAGCAGTTACCCTTCCCGTGCGGGGACCCAGTACTTC
TRBV6-2/TRBV6-3,TRBJ1-4,-,-,CASSNSEKLFF,TGTGCCAGCAGCAATAGTGAAAAACTGTTTTTT
TRBV6-5,TRBJ1-3,-,-,CASSPPGYSGNTIYF,TGTGCCAGCAGTCCCCCAGGCTACTCTGGAAACACCATATATTTT
TRBV4-1,TRBJ1-4,-,-,CASSQVRTGTFVEKLFF,TGCGCCAGCAGCCAAGTCCGTACCGGGACATTCGTCGAAAAACTGTTTTTT
TRBV19,TRBJ2-2,TRBD2,-,CASRLAVNTGELFF,TGTGCCTCCAGACTAGCGGTAAACACCGGGGAGCTGTTTTTT
TRBV5-1,TRBJ2-1,TRBD1,-,CASSLGLGQGNEQFF,TGCGCCAGCAGCTTGGGTTTGGGACAGGGAAATGAGCAGTTCTTC
TRBV7-2,TRBJ1-2,-,few,CASSLVGQLGGYGYTF,TGTGCCAGCAGCTTAGTTGGGCAGTTGGGGGGATATGGCTACACCTTC
TRBV14,TRBJ2-3,TRBD2,-,CASSQARLATDTQYF,TGTGCCAGCAGCCAAGCAAGACTAGCCACAGATACGCAGTATTTT
TRBV7-6,TRBJ1-3,TRBD1,-,CASRSGQERGNTIYF,TGTGCCAGCAGGTCGGGACAGGAGAGAGGAAACACCATATATTTT
TRBV19,TRBJ2-1,TRBD2,-,CASTTYGGGEQFF,TGTGCCAGTACCACGTATGGGGGGGGTGAGCAGTTCTTC
TRBV7-2,TRBJ2-6,-,-,CASRRGGSSGSGANVLTF,TGTGCCAGCAGGCGGGGCGGGTCAAGTGGCTCTGGGGCCAACGTCCTGACTTTC
TRBV19,TRBJ1-4,-,-,CATQPRVGNEKLFF,TGTGCCACCCAGCCTCGGGTTGGTAATGAAAAACTGTTTTTT
TRBV18,TRBJ1-1,-,-,CASSPTMNTEAFF,TGTGCCAGCTCCCCCACAATGAACACTGAAGCTTTCTTT
TRBV14,TRBJ1-2,TRBD1,-,CASSQAATGYGGYTF,TGTGCCAGCAGCCAAGCCGCGACAGGGTACGGTGGCTACACCTTC
TRBV2,TRBJ1-6,-,-,CASSEVGAGSYNSPLHF,TGTGCCAGCAGTGAAGTGGGGGCCGGCTCCTATAATTCACCCCTCCACTTT
TRBV9,TRBJ2-3,TRBD1,once,CASSFQPGGQGAADTQYF,TGTGCCAGCAGCTTCCAACCGGGGGGACAGGGGGCTGCAGATACGCAGTATTTT
TRBV9,TRBJ2-7,-,-,CASSGAGSEQYF,TGTGCCAGCAGCGGGGCTGGGTCCGAGCAGTACTTC
TRBV5-4,TRBJ2-5,-,once,CASSLVAGETQYF,TGTGCCAGCAGCTTGGTCGCGGGAGAGACCCAGTACTTC
TRBV7-9,TRBJ2-1,-,-,CASSPDRFNEQFF,TGTGCCAGCAGCCCGGACAGATTTAATGAGCAGTTCTTC
TRBV10-2,TRBJ2-2,TRBD1,-,CASRNPGGQAGELFF,TGCGCCAGCAGGAACCCCGGGGGACAGGCCGGGGAGCTGTTTTTT
TRBV7-2,TRBJ2-1,TRBD2,-,CASRSGAAGQFF,TGTGCCAGCCGCAGCGGGGCGGCTGGGCAGTTCTTC
TRBV19,TRBJ2-5,TRBD2,-,CASSPSPGVAGGHGGETQYF,TGTGCCAGTAGTCCCTCCCCAGGGGTAGCGGGAGGCCACGGGGGAGAGACCCAGTACTTC
TRBV19,TRBJ2-1,-,-,CASRASYNEQFF,TGTGCCAGTAGGGCCTCCTACAATGAGCAGTTCTTC
TRBV18,TRBJ2-5,-,-,CASSPQLQETQYF,TGTGCCAGCTCACCCCAACTCCAAGAGACCCAGTACTTC
TRBV4-3,TRBJ1-4,-,-,CASSQDSIGGEKLFF,TGCGCCAGCAGCCAAGATAGTATCGGAGGGGAAAAACTGTTTTTT
TRBV19,TRBJ2-1,-,-,CASSINWRARNEQFF,TGTGCCAGTAGTATAAACTGGAGGGCGAGGAATGAGCAGTTCTTC
TRBV2,TRBJ2-5,-,-,CASSERGRAGETQYF,TGTGCCAGCAGTGAGAGGGGGAGGGCCGGGGAGACCCAGTACTTC
TRBV7-3,TRBJ2-2,-,few,CASSPHHGANTGELFF,TGTGCCAGCAGCCCCCACCACGGGGCGAACACCGGGGAGCTGTTTTTT
TRBV7-2,TRBJ2-3,TRBD1,-,CASSPTGGRRDTQYF,TGTGCCAGCAGCCCCACAGGGGGAAGGCGAGATACGCAGTATTTT
TRBV5-1,TRBJ2-1,TRBD2,few,CASSLAGTGTSGSWFEQFF,TGCGCCAGCAGCTTGGCGGGAACCGGGACTAGCGGGAGCTGGTTTGAGCAGTTCTTC
TRBV19,TRBJ2-5,-,-,CASSIGVAETQYF,TGTGCCAGTAGTATCGGGGTAGCAGAGACCCAGTACTTC
TRBV5-1,TRBJ1-1,-,-,CASSPGGGTEAFF,TGCGCCAGCAGTCCGGGGGGAGGCACTGAAGCTTTCTTT
TRBV4-2,TRBJ2-7,-,once,CASSPPRGSTNYEQYF,TGTGCCAGCAGCCCCCCCCGGGGGAGCACTAACTACGAGCAGTACTTC
TRBV6-5,TRBJ2-3,-,-,CASSTSGSTDTQYF,TGTGCCAGCAGTACCAGCGGGAGCACAGATACGCAGTATTTT
TRBV10-1,TRBJ1-6,-,-,CASRRGPRGSSPLHF,TGCGCCAGCAGAAGGGGACCACGGGGGAGTTCACCCCTCCACTTT
TRBV7-6,TRBJ2-1,TRBD2,once,CASSLAAPASGRNEQFF,TGTGCCAGCAGCTTAGCCGCCCCGGCTAGCGGGAGGAATGAGCAGTTCTTC
TRBV6-6,TRBJ2-5,TRBD2,-,CASSRGGGRETQYF,TGTGCCAGCAGCCGGGGGGGTGGGAGAGAGACCCAGTACTTC
TRBV6-5,TRBJ1-6,TRBD1,-,CASSRRGVDSPLHF,TGTGCCAGCAGCCGCAGGGGGGTCGATTCACCCCTCCACTTT
TRBV27,TRBJ1-2,-,-,CASSPPKGNYGYTF,TGTGCCAGCAGCCCGCCGAAGGGGAACTATGGCTACACCTTC